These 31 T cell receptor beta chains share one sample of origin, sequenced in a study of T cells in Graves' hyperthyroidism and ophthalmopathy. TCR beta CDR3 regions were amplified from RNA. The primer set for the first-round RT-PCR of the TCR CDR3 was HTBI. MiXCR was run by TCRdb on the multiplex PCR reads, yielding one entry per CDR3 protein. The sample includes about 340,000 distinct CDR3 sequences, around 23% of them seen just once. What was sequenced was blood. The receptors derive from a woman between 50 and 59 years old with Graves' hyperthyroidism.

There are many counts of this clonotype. The CDR3 DNA reads as TGCGCCAGCAGCTCCCTCAGCGGGAACGAGCAGTACTTC. This sequence encodes CASSSLSGNEQYF. The rearrangement uses TRBV5-1 and TRBJ2-7; 7 positions agree with TRBD2. CDR3 length: 13 residues. Germline assignment: CDR1 SGHRS and CDR2 YFSETQ. The J segment lost 5 bases and the V segment lost 3 bases, leaving 5 bases of the junction unmatched.

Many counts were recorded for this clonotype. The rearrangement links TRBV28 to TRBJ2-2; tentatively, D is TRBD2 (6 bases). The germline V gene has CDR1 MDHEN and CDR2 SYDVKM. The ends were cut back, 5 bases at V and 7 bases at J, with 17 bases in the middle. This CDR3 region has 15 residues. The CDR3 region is CASSRGTAVYGELFF. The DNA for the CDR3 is TGTGCCAGCAGTCGAGGGACTGCGGTTTACGGGGAGCTGTTTTTT.

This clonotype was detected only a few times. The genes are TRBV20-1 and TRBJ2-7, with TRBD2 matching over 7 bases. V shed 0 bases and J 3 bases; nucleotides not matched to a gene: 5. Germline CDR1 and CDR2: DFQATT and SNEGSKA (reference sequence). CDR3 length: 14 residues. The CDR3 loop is CSAREGAGLYEQYF. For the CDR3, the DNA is TGCAGTGCTAGAGAAGGAGCGGGGCTCTACGAGCAGTACTTC.

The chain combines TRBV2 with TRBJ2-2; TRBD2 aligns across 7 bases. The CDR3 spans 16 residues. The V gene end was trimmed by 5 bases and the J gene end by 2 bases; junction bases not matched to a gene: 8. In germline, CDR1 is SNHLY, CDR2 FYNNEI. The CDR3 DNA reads TGTGCCAGCAGTTCCCGTAGCGGGTCCAACACCGGGGAGCTGTTTTTT. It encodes CASSSRSGSNTGELFF.

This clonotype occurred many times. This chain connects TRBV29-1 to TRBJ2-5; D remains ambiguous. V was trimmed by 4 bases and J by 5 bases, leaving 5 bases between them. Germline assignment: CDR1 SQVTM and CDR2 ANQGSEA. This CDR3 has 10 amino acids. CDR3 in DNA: TGCAGCGTTGGCCGGGAGACCCAGTACTTC. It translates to CSVGRETQYF.

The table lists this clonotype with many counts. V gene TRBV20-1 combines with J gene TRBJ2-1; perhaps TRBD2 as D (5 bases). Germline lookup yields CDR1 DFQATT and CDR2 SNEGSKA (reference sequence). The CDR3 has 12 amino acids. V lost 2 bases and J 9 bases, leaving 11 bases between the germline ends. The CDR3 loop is CSARTGNGEQFF. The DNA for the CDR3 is TGCAGTGCTAGAACCGGGAACGGTGAGCAGTTCTTC.

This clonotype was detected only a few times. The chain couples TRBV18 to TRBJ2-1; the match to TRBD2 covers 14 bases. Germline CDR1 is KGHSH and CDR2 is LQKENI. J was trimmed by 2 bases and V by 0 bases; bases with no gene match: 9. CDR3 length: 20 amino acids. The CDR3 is CASSPPGTSGSSGAYNEQFF. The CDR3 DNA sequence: TGTGCCAGCTCACCACCCGGGACTAGCGGGAGCTCTGGCGCCTACAATGAGCAGTTCTTC.

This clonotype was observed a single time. The CDR3 protein is CAWSATGGNGYTF. CDR3 nucleotide sequence: TGTGCCTGGAGTGCGACAGGGGGAAATGGCTACACCTTC. J is TRBJ1-2 and V is TRBV30; 9 positions match TRBD1. The V segment lost 1 base and the J segment 6 bases; nucleotides outside the gene matches: 3. Germline V gives CDR1 GTSNPN, CDR2 SVGIG (reference sequence). The CDR3 is 13 residues long. The full variable domain, rest sourced from reference TRBV30 and TRBJ1-2, is SQTIHQWPATLVQPVGSPLSLECTVEGTSNPNLYWYRQAAGRGLQLLFYSVGIGQISSEVPQNLSASRPQDRQFILSSKKLLLSDSGFYLCAWSATGGNGYTFGSGTRLTVV.

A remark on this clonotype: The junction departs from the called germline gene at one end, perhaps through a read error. The CDR3 DNA reads TGTGCCAGCACCCCTCCCGGGACAGGGGGCAGGGGCTGCACCTTC. Protein sequence: CASTPPGTGGRGCTF. The chain combines TRBV7-9 with TRBJ1-2, with 12 bases aligning to TRBD1. CDR1 is SEHNR and CDR2 is FQNEAQ in the germline V gene (reference sequence). This CDR3 has 15 residues.

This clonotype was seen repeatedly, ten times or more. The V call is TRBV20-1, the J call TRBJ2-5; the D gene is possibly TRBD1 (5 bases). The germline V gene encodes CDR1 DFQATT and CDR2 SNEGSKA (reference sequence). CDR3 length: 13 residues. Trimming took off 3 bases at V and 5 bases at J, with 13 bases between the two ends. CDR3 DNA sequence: TGCAGTGCTAGGTCCACAGGAATTGAGACCCAGTACTTC. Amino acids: CSARSTGIETQYF.

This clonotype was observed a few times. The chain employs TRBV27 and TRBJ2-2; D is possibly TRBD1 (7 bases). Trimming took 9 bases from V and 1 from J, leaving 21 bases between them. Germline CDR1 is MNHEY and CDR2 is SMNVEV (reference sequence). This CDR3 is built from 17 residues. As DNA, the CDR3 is TGTGCCAGTAGGGGGCATGGAACAGCGGGGAACACCGGGGAGCTGTTTTTT. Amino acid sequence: CASRGHGTAGNTGELFF.

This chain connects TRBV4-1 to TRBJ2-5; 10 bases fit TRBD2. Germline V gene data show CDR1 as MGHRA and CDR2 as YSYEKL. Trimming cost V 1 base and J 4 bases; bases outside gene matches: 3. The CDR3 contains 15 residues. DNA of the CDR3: TGCGCCAGCAGCCAAGGGCTAGCGGGAGTAGAGACCCAGTACTTC. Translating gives CASSQGLAGVETQYF.

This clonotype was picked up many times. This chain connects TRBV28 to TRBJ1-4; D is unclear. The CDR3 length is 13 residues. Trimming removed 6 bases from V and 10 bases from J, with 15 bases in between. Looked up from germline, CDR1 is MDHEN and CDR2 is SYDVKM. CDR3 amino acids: CASSLNEGPKLFF. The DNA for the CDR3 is TGTGCCAGCAGCTTAAATGAGGGCCCAAAACTGTTTTTT.

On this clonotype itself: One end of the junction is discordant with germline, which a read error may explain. The CDR3, as DNA: TGTGCCAGCTCACCCCCAGATGGGAAGACCCAGTGCTTC. Translated: CASSPPDGKTQCF. The V and J genes are TRBV18 and TRBJ2-5, with D hard to call. From germline, CDR1 is KGHSH and CDR2 LQKENI. The CDR3 runs 13 residues.

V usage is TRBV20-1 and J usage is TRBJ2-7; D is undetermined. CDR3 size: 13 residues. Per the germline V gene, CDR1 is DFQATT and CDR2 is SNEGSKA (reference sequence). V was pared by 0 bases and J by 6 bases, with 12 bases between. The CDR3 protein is CSARDVAVAEQYF. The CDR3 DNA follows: TGCAGTGCTAGAGATGTGGCAGTCGCCGAGCAGTACTTC.

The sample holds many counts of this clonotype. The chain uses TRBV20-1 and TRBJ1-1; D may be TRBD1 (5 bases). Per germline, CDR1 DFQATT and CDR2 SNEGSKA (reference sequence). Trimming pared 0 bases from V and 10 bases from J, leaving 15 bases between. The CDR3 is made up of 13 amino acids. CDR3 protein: CSAREGGDPGAFF. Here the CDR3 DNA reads TGCAGTGCTAGAGAGGGGGGAGACCCAGGAGCTTTCTTT.

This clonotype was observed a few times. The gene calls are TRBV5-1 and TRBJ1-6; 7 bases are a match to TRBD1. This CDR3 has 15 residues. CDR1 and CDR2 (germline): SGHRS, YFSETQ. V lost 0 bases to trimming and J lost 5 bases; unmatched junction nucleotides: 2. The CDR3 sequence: CASSLVQGNNSPLHF. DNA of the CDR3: TGCGCCAGCAGCTTGGTACAGGGGAATAATTCACCCCTCCACTTT.

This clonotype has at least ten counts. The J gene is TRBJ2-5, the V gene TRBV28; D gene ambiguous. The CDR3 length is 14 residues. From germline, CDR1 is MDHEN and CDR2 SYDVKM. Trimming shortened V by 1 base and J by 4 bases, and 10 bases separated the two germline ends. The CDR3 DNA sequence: TGTGCCAGCAGTTTATATACCCCGGGAGAGACCCAGTACTTC. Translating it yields CASSLYTPGETQYF.

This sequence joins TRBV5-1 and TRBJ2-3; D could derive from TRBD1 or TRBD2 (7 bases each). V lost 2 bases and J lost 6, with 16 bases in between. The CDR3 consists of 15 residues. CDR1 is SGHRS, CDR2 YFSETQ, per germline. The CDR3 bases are TGCGCCAGCAGCTTAGCGGGGCCAGGGGGGGATACGCAGTATTTT. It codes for CASSLAGPGGDTQYF.

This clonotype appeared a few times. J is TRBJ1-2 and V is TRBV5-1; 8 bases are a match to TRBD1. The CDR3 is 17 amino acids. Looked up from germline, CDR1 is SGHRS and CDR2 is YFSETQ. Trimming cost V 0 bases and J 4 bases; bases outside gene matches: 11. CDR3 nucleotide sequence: TGCGCCAGCAGCTTGGGGACAGGGCAATCCCTTGGCTATGGCTACACCTTC. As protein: CASSLGTGQSLGYGYTF.

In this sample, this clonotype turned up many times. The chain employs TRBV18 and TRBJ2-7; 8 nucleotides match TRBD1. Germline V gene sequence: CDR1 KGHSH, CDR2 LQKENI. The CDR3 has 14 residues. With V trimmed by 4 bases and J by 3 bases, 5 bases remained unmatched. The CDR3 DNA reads TGTGCCAGCTCACGGGCAGGGGGCAGCTACGAGCAGTACTTC. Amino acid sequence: CASSRAGGSYEQYF. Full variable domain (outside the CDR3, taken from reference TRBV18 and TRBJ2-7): NAGVMQNPRHLVRRRGQEARLRCSPMKGHSHVYWYRQLPEEGLKFMVYLQKENIIDESGMPKERFSAEFPKEGPSILRIQQVVRGDSAAYFCASSRAGGSYEQYFGPGTRLTVT.

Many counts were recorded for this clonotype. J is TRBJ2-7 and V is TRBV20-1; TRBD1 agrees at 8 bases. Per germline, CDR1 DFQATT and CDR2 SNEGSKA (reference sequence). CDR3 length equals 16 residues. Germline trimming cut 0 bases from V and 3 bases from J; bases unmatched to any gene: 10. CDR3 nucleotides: TGCAGTGCTAGAGATCTTCAGGGGGCCAAGGACTACGAGCAGTACTTC. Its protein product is CSARDLQGAKDYEQYF.

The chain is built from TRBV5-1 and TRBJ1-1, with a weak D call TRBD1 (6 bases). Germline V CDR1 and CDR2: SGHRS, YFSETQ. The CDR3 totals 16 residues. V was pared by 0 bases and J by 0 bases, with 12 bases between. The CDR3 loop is CASSLGPGVMNTEAFF. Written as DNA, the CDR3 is TGCGCCAGCAGCTTGGGTCCAGGGGTCATGAACACTGAAGCTTTCTTT.

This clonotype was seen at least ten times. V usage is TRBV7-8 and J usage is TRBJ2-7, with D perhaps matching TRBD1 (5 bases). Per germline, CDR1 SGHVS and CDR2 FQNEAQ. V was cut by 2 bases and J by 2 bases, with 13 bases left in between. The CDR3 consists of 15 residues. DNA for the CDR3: TGTGCCAGCAGCTTAAGGTCAGGGATTACCTACGAGCAGTACTTC. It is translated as CASSLRSGITYEQYF. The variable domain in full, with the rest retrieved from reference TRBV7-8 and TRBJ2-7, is GAGVSQSPRYKVAKRGQDVALRCDPISGHVSLFWYQQALGQGPEFLTYFQNEAQLDKSGLPSDRFFAERPEGSVSTLKIQRTQQEDSAVYLCASSLRSGITYEQYFGPGTRLTVT.

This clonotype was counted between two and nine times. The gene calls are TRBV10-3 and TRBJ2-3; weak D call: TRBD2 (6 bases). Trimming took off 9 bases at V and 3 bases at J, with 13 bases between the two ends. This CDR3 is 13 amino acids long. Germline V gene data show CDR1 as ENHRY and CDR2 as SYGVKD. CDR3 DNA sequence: TGTGCCATTTCGGGACTGGTGACAGATACGCAGTATTTT. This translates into CAISGLVTDTQYF.

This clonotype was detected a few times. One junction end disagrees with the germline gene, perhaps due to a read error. This CDR3 reads CARRAGTSGGRGTDTQYF. The CDR3 region has the DNA TGTGCCCGCAGGGCCGGGACTAGCGGGGGGCGGGGCACAGATACGCAGTATTTT. This chain uses TRBV2 with TRBJ2-3; 15 bases match TRBD2. The germline gives CDR1 SNHLY, CDR2 FYNNEI. This CDR3 is 18 amino acids long.

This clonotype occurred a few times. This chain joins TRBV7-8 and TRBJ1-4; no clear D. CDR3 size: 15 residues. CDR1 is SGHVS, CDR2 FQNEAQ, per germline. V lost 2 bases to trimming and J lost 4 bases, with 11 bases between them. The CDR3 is CASSLSGGNNEKLFF. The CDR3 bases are TGTGCCAGCAGCTTATCAGGCGGGAATAATGAAAAACTGTTTTTT.

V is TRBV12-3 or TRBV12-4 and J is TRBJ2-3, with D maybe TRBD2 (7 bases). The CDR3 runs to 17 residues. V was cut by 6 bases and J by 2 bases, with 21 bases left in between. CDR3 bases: TGTGCCAGCAGCCCCCAGGGGCGGGGGCGACCCACAGATACGCAGTATTTT. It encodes CASSPQGRGRPTDTQYF.

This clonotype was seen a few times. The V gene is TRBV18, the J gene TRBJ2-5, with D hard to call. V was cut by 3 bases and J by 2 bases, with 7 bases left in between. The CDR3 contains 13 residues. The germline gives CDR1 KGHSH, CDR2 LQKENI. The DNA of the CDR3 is TGTGCCAGCTCACCGACACTTCAAGAGACCCAGTACTTC. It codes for CASSPTLQETQYF.

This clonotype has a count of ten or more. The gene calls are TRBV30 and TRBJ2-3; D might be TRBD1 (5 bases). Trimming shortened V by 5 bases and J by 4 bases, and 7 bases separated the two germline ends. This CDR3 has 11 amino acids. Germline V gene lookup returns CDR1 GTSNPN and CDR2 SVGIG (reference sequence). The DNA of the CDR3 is TGTGCCTGGGGGGCCGCAGATACGCAGTATTTT. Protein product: CAWGAADTQYF.

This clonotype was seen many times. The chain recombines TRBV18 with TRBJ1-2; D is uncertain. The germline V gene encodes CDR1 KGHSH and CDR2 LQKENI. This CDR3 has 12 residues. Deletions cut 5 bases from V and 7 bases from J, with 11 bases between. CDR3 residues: CASSTGVGGYTF. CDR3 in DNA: TGTGCCAGCTCAACTGGAGTTGGTGGCTACACCTTC.